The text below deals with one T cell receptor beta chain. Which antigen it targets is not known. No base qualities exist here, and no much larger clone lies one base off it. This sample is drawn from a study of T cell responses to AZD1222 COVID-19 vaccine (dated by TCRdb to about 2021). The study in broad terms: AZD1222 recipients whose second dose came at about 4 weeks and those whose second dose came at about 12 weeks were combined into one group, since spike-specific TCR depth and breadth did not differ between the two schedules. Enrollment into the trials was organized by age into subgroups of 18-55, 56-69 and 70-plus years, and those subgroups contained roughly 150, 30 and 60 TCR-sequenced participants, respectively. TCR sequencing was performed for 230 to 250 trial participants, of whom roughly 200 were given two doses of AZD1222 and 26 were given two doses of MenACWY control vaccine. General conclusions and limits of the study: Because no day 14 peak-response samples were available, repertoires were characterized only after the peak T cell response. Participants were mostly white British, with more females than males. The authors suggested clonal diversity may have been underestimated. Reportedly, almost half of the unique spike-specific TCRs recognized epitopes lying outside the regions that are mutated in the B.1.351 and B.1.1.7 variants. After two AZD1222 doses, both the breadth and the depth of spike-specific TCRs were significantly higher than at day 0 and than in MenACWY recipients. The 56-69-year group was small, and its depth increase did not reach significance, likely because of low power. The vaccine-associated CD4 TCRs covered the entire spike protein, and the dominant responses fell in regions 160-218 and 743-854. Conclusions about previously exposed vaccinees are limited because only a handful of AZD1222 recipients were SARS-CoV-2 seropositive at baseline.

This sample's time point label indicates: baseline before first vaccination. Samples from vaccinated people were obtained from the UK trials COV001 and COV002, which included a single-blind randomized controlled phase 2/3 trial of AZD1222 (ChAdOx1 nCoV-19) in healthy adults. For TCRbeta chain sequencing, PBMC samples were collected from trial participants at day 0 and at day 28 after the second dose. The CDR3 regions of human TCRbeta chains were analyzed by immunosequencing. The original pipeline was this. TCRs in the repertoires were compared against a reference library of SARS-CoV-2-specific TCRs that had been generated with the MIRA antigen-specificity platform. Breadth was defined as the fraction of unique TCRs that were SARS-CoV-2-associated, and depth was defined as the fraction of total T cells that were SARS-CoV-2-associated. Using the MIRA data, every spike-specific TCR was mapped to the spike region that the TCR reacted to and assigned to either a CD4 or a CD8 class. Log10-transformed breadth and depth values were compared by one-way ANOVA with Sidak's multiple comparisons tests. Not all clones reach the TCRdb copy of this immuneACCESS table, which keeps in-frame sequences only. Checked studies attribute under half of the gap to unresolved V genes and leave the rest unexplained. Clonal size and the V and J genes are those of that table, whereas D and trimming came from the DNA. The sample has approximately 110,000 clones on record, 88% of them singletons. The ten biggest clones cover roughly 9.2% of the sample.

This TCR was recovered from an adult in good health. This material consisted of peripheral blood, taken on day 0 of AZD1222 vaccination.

The CDR3 has the sequence CASSLDGVGSNTQYF. The DNA sequence follows: TGCGCCAGCAGCTTGGATGGCGTTGGCTCAAATACGCAGTATTTT. The chain is encoded by TRBV5-1 joined to TRBJ2-3; there is no confident call for the D gene. The CDR3, cysteine through phenylalanine, is 15 amino acids long. Solely the CDR3 DNA is kept, with 45 bases framed from the first base. Via the germline V gene, CDR1 is SGHRS and CDR2 YFSETQ. V sheds 0 bases and J sheds 7 bases, leaving 15 bases between their ends.